The TCR beta chain under discussion was sequenced for a study of blood T cell repertoires in COVID-19. For the study at large: Sources were T cells, B-cell-depleted T cells, or PBMCs; the material itself was cDNA or gDNA.

In the original analysis: By means of reference gene primer amplification, nucleated cell counts were estimated. Repertoires were generated with immunoSEQ multiplex PCR, while TCRdb's copy carries only in-frame clones and drops some. From that table come the V and J calls and clone size; the DNA was used to work out D and trimming. The table includes roughly 68,000 clones, more than 80% detected once. The table lists this clone with a count of one. The CDR3 loop spans 12 amino acids. The germline V and J ends were trimmed by 4 bases and 2 bases, with 6 bases remaining between them. CDR1 is LNHDA and CDR2 is SQIVND in the germline V gene (reference sequence).

This chain joins TRBV19 and TRBJ2-7; D gene unclear. The specimen was peripheral blood. The sequence came from a woman of 80 years or more with active COVID-19. The CDR3 region is CASSSGPYEQYF. The CDR3 DNA is TGTGCCAGTAGTAGCGGTCCCTACGAGCAGTACTTC.